This T cell receptor (beta chain) was sequenced in a study of blood T cell repertoires in COVID-19. Background on the study: Sample material is recorded as cDNA or gDNA derived from T cells, B-cell-depleted T cells, or PBMCs.

Profiling relied on immunoSEQ multiplex PCR, and the TCRdb table lists in-frame clones only, not all of them. Of about 140,000 clones listed, 79% are singletons. This clone has a handful of counts. The sample was peripheral blood. The receptor was derived from a man in his sixties with acute or convalescent COVID-19.

The CDR3: CASSQTGVGEQYF. The CDR3 DNA is TGTGCCAGCAGCCAGACAGGGGTAGGCGAGCAGTACTTC. This rearrangement joins TRBV9 to TRBJ2-7; 8 nucleotides line up with TRBD1. The CDR3 length is 13 residues. The junction had 6 bases not matched to a gene; V was cut back by 4 bases and J by 6 bases. Per the germline V gene, CDR1 is SGDLS and CDR2 is YYNGEE.